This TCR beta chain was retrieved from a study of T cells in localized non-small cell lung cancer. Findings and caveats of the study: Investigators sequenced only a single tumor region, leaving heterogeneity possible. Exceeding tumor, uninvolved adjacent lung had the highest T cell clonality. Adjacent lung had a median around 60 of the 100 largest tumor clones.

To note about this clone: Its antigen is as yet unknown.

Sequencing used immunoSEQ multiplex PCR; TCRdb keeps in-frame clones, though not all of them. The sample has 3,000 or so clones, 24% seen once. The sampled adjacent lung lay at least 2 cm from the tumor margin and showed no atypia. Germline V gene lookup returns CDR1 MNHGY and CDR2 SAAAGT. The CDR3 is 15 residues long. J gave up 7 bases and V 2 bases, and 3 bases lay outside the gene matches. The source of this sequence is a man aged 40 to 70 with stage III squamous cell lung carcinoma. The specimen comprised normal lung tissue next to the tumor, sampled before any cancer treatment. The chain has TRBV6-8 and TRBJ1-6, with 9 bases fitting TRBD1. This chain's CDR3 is CASSYQDRGNSPLHF. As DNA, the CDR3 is TGTGCCAGCAGTTACCAGGACAGGGGAAATTCACCCCTCCACTTT.